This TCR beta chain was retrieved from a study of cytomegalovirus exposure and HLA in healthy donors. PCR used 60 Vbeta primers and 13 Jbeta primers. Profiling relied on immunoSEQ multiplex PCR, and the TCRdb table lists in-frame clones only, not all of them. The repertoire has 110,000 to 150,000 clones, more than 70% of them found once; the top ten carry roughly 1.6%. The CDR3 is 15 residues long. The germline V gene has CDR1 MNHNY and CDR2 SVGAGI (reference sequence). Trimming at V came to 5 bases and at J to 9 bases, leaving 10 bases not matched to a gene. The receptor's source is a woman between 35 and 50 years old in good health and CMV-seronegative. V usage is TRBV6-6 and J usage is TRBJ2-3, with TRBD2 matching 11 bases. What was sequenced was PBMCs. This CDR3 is CASSAPTSGGLTQYF. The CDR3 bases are TGTGCCAGCAGTGCCCCAACTAGCGGGGGCCTAACGCAGTATTTT.